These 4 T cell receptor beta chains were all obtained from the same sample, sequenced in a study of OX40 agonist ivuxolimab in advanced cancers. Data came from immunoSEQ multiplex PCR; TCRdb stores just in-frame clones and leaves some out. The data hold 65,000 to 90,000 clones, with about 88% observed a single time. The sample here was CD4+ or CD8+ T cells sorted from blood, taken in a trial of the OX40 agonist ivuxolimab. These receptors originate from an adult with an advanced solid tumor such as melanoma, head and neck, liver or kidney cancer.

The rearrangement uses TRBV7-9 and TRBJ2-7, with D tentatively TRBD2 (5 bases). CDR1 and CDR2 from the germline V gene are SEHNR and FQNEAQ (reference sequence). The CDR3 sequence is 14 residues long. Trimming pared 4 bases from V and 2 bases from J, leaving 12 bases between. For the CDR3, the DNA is TGTGCCAGCAGCTCGGCGGGCTCGACCTACGAGCAGTACTTC. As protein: CASSSAGSTYEQYF. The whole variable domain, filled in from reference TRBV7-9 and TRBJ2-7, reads DTGVSQNPRHKITKRGQNVTFRCDPISEHNRLYWYRQTLGQGPEFLTYFQNEAQLEKSRLLSDRFSAERPKGSFSTLEIQRTEQGDSAMYLCASSSAGSTYEQYFGPGTRLTVT.

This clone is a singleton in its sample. The CDR3 nucleotides read TGCGCCAGCAGCCAAGGTGGGGGAGATGGCTACACCTTC. Protein: CASSQGGGDGYTF. The chain has TRBV4-1 and TRBJ1-2; possible D gene TRBD1, 5 bases. V was cut by 1 base and J by 6 bases, with 9 bases left in between. Germline loops: CDR1 MGHRA, CDR2 YSYEKL. The CDR3 runs 13 residues.

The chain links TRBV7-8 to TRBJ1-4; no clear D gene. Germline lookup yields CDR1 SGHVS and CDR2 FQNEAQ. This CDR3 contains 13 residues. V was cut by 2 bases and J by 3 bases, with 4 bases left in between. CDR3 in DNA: TGTGCCAGCAGCTTACAATCTAATGAAAAACTGTTTTTT. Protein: CASSLQSNEKLFF.

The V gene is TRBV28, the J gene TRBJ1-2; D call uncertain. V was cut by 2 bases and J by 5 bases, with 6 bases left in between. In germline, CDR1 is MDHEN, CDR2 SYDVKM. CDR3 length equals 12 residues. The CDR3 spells CASSLTPYGYTF. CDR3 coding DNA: TGTGCCAGCAGTTTAACGCCGTATGGCTACACCTTC.